The sequence of this TCR beta chain was determined in a study of Ad26.COV2.S vaccination and SARS-CoV-2 variants. Study-wide results and limits: Substantial post-vaccination breadth of spike-specific CD8+ and CD4+ T cell responses was reported.

Looked up from germline, CDR1 is MNHEY and CDR2 is SVGAGI. The CDR3 extends over 15 amino acids. V was clipped by 6 bases and J by 2 bases, with 16 bases between them. The repertoire was sequenced with immunoSEQ multiplex PCR; TCRdb's copy has only in-frame clones and lacks some. The sample contains about 350,000 clones, roughly 90% of which appear only once. The treatment is: around 19 received Ad26.COV2.S at low or high dose, single or two shots; about 5 received placebo; per-sample allocation not given. Following the first vaccine or placebo injection, samples were taken on day 63. As concerns this clone: The antigen remains undetermined.

The chain recombines TRBV6-5 with TRBJ1-2; D ambiguous. The sequences come from peripheral blood, collected in a trial of Ad26.COV2.S vaccine versus placebo. The TCR was taken from a person aged 18-65 years who received the Ad26.COV2.S COVID-19 vaccine or a placebo. Written as DNA, the CDR3 is TGTGCCAGCAGGGAGAACGCTGGCCCCAACTATGGCTACACCTTC. Amino acids: CASRENAGPNYGYTF.